The subject of this entry is one T cell receptor beta chain. The data were obtained in a study of cytotoxic CD8 clonotypes in ibrutinib-treated CLL. Only in-frame clones appear in the TCRdb table, and some are missing; sequencing was by immunoSEQ multiplex PCR. The repertoire includes approximately 53,000 clones, approximately 87% of them detected once, and around 21% sits in the top ten. CDR1 and CDR2 from the germline V gene are SGHDN and FVKESK. The V gene lost 3 bases and the J gene lost 6 bases, with 5 bases spanning the gap. This CDR3 has 12 amino acids. The material was PBMCs, obtained after 24 months of ibrutinib treatment. The receptor was derived from a human donor with chronic lymphocytic leukemia. This sequence joins TRBV14 and TRBJ1-4; no firm D call. The CDR3 protein is CASSQTYEKLFF. Written as DNA, the CDR3 is TGTGCCAGCAGCCAGACCTATGAAAAACTGTTTTTT.